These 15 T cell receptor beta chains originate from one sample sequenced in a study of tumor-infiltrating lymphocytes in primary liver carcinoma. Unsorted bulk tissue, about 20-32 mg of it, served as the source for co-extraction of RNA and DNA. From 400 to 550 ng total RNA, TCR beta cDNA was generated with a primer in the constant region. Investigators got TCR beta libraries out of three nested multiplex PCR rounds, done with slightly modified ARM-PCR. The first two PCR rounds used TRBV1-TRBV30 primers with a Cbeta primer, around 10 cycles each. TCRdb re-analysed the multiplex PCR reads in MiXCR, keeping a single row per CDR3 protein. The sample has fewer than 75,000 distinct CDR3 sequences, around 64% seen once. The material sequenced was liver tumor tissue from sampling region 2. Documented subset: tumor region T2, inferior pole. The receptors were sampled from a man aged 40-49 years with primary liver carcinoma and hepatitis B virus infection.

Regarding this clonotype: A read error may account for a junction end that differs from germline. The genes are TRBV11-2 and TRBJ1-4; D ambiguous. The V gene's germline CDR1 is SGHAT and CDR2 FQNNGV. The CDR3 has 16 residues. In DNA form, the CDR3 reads TGTACCAGCAGTAAGACTCCGGGAGGAACAAATGAGAAACTGTTTTTT. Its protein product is CTSSKTPGGTNEKLFF.

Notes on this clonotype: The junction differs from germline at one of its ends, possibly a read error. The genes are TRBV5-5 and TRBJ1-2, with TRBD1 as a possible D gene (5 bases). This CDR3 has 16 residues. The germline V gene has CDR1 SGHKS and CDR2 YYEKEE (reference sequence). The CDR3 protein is CASSLTVDKANYGYTF. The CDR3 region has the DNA TGTGCCAGCAGCCTAACAGTGGACAAAGCTAACTATGGTTACACCTTC.

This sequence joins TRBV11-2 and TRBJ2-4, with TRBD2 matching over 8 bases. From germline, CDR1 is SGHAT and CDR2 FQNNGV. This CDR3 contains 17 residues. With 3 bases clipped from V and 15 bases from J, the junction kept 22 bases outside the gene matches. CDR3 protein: CASSFPGNSGTKNIRYF. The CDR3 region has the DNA TGTGCCAGCAGCTTTCCCGGGAATAGCGGGACCAAAAACATCCGGTACTTC.

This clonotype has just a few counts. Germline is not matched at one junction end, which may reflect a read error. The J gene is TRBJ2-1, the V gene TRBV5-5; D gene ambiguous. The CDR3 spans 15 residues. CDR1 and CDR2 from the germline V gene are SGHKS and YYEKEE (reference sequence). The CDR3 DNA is TGTGCCAGCAGTCTTGACATTCCCCCGTACAATGATCAGTTCTTC. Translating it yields CASSLDIPPYNDQFF.

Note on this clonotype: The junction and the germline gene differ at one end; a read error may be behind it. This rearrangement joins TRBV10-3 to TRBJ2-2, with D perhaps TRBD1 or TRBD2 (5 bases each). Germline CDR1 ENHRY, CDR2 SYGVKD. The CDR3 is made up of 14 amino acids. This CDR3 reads CAIRKWDDTGELLF. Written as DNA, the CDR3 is TGTGCCATCAGGAAGTGGGACGACACCGGGGAGCTGCTTTTT.

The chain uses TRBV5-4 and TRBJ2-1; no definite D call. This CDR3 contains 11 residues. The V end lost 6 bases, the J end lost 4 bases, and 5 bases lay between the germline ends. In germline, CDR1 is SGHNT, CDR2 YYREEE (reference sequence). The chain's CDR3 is CASIAYNEQFF. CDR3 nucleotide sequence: TGTGCCAGCATCGCATACAATGAGCAGTTCTTC.

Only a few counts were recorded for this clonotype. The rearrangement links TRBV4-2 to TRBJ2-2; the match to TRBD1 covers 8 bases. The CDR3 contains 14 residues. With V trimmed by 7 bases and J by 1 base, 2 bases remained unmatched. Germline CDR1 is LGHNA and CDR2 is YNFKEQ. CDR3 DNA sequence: TGTGCCAGCACCGGGACAGGGAACACCGGGGAGCTGTTTTTT. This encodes CASTGTGNTGELFF.

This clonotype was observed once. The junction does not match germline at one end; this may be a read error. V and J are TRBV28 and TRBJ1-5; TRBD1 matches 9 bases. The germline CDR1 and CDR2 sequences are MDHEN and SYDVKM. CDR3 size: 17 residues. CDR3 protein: CAGSLWGQGLSDQPQHF. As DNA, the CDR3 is TGTGCCGGCAGTTTATGGGGACAGGGTCTCAGCGATCAGCCCCAGCATTTT. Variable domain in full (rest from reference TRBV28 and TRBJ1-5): DVKVTQSSRYLVKRTGEKVFLECVQDMDHENMFWYRQDPGLGLRLIYFSYDVKMKEKGDIPEGYSVSREKKERFSLILESASTNQTSMYLCAGSLWGQGLSDQPQHFGDGTRLSIL.

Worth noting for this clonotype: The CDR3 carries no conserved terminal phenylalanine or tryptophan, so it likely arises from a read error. In DNA, the CDR3 is TGCGCCAGCAGCACGGGACTAGCGGGAGGGCCTTCCTACGATGAGCAGTTCTCC. Residues: CASSTGLAGGPSYDEQFS. The gene calls are TRBV5-1 and TRBJ2-1, with TRBD2 identical over 16 bases. Germline CDR1 reads SGHRS; CDR2 reads YFSETQ. There are 18 residues in the CDR3.

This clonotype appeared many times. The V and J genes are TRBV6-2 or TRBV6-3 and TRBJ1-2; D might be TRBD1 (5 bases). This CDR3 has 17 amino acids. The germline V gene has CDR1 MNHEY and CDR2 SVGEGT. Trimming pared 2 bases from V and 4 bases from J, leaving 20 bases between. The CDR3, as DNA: TGTGCCAGCAGTTACGGAGCGGGACTGACAGCTCCCTATGGCTACACCTTC. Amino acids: CASSYGAGLTAPYGYTF.

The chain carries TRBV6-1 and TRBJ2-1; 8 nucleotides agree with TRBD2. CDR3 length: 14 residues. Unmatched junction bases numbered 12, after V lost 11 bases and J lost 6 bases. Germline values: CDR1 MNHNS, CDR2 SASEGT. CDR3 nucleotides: TGTGCCCGCCGGTCCGGGAGGGCCGTCAATGAGCAGTTCTTC. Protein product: CARRSGRAVNEQFF.

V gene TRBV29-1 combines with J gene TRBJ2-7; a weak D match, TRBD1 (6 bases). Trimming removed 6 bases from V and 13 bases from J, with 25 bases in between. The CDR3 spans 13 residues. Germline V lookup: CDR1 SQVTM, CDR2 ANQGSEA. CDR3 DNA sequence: TGCAGCGTAGGAGACAGGCGCCACGACGGGCATTACTTC. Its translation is CSVGDRRHDGHYF.

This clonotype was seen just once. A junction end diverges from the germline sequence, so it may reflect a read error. The CDR3 here is CASGVVRGSGSGELFF. The CDR3 DNA is TGTGCTAGTGGTGTGGTGCGGGGATCAGGCAGCGGGGAGCTGTTTTTT. The genes are TRBV12-5 and TRBJ2-2; the D gene is possibly TRBD2 (6 bases). This CDR3 contains 16 residues. Germline CDR1 LGHNT, CDR2 FRNRAP.

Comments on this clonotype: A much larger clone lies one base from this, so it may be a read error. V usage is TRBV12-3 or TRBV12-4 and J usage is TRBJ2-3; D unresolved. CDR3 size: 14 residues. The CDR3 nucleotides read TGTGCCAGCAGTTTATCGGCGCGTAGAGATATGCAGTATTTT. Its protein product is CASSLSARRDMQYF.

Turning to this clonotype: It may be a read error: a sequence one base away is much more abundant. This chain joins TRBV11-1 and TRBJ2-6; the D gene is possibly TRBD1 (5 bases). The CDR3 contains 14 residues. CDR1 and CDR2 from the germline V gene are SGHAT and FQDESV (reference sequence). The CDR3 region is CACSWNSGADVLTF. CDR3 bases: TGTGCCTGCAGCTGGAACTCTGGGGCCGACGTCCTGACTTTC.